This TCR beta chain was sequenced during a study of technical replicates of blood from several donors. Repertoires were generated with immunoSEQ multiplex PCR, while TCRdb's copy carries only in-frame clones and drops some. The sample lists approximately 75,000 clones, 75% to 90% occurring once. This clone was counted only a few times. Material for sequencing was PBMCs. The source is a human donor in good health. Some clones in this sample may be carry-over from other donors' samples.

The CDR3 region has the DNA TGTGCCAGCAGTGGACGTCAGGGGGCGGGCGGAAACACCATATATTTT. This translates into CASSGRQGAGGNTIYF. The chain combines TRBV25-1 with TRBJ1-3, with 8 bases aligning to TRBD1. CDR1 and CDR2 from the germline V gene are MGHDK and SYGVNS. The trim removed 4 bases at V and 4 bases at J, leaving 9 bases unmatched. This CDR3 has 16 amino acids. Supplemented by reference TRBV25-1 and TRBJ1-3, the full variable domain reads EADIYQTPRYLVIGTGKKITLECSQTMGHDKMYWYQQDPGMELHLIHYSYGVNSTEKGDLSSESTVSRIRTEHFPLTLESARPSHTSQYLCASSGRQGAGGNTIYFGEGSWLTVV.